These 9 T cell receptor beta chains originate from one sample sequenced in a study of OX40 agonist ivuxolimab in advanced cancers. The assay was immunoSEQ multiplex PCR, and TCRdb's table has in-frame clones only and misses some. The sample records under 80,000 clones, around 83% being singletons. The material sequenced was CD4+ or CD8+ T cells sorted from blood, taken in a trial of the OX40 agonist ivuxolimab. These receptors all come from an adult with an advanced solid tumor such as melanoma, head and neck, liver or kidney cancer.

In its sample, this clone was seen a few times. Germline and junction disagree at one end, which may indicate a read error. The rearrangement joins TRBV7-2 to TRBJ2-3; no clear D. CDR3 length: 12 residues. The germline CDR1 and CDR2 sequences are SGHTA and FQGNSA. CDR3 coding DNA: TGTTCCAGCAGCTCCTTCGGATATACGCAGTATTTT. Encoded protein: CSSSSFGYTQYF.

The chain uses TRBV14 and TRBJ1-1, with 8 bases fitting TRBD1. The junction had 2 bases not matched to a gene; V was cut back by 7 bases and J by 1 base. Germline assignment: CDR1 SGHDN and CDR2 FVKESK. There are 13 residues in the CDR3. The chain's CDR3 is CASNDRGNTEAFF. The CDR3 bases are TGTGCCAGCAACGACAGGGGGAACACTGAAGCTTTCTTT.

V is TRBV27 and J is TRBJ2-7; 10 positions match TRBD1. Germline trimming cut 3 bases from V and 5 bases from J; bases unmatched to any gene: 7. The germline V gene has CDR1 MNHEY and CDR2 SMNVEV (reference sequence). The CDR3 is 15 residues long. The CDR3 loop reads CASSLVRGQGNEQYF. CDR3 DNA: TGTGCCAGCAGTTTGGTTAGGGGACAGGGGAACGAGCAGTACTTC.

The rearrangement joins TRBV7-3 to TRBJ1-1; D gene unclear. The germline V gene has CDR1 SGHTA and CDR2 FQGTGA. The V end was cut by 3 bases, the J end by 4 bases, with 9 bases between. This CDR3 is built from 13 residues. CDR3 DNA sequence: TGTGCCAGCAGCTTCAAACGGGCCACTGAAGCTTTCTTT. Translated, it gives CASSFKRATEAFF.

The rearrangement links TRBV11-3 to TRBJ2-2, with 7 bases aligning to TRBD1. J gave up 5 bases and V 6 bases, and 6 bases lay outside the gene matches. Germline loops: CDR1 SGHNT, CDR2 YENEEA. The CDR3 sequence is 14 residues long. CDR3 nucleotide sequence: TGTGCCAGCAGGCGACAGGGTGGTACCGGGGAGCTGTTTTTT. This codes for CASRRQGGTGELFF.

This clone has a single count. CDR3 loop: CASSVRGEETQYF. In DNA, the CDR3 is TGTGCCAGCAGTGTGAGAGGAGAAGAGACCCAGTACTTC. The chain links TRBV6-5 to TRBJ2-5; D not certain. V was cut by 5 bases and J by 3 bases, with 10 bases left in between. Germline CDR1 is MNHEY and CDR2 is SVGAGI. CDR3 length equals 13 residues.

As DNA, the CDR3 is TGTGCCAGCAGTGCCTGGGACAGGGCAGGCGAGCAGTACTTC. Protein product: CASSAWDRAGEQYF. This chain joins TRBV6-1 and TRBJ2-7, with 9 bases fitting TRBD1. The CDR3 contains 14 residues. Per germline, CDR1 MNHNS and CDR2 SASEGT. J gave up 6 bases and V 4 bases, and 7 bases lay outside the gene matches.

The CDR3 DNA is TGTGCCATCAGGGATTCGACTAGCGGGGTTACCGGGGAGCTGTTTTTT. Its protein is CAIRDSTSGVTGELFF. The gene calls are TRBV10-3 and TRBJ2-2; 11 bases map to TRBD2. The V segment lost 6 bases and the J segment 5 bases; nucleotides outside the gene matches: 8. The CDR3 is 16 amino acids. Germline V gene data show CDR1 as ENHRY and CDR2 as SYGVKD.

The chain is built from TRBV7-2 and TRBJ2-7; D ambiguous. CDR1 SGHTA and CDR2 FQGNSA come from the germline V gene. Trimming shortened V by 1 base and J by 3 bases, and 13 bases separated the two germline ends. This CDR3 comprises 15 residues. As DNA, the CDR3 is TGTGCCAGCAGCTTAGATCTGTACAAAAACTACGAGCAGTACTTC. As protein: CASSLDLYKNYEQYF.